This TCR beta chain is drawn from a study of T cell responses to AZD1222 COVID-19 vaccine. General study results and limits: Only 6 or 7 people who got AZD1222 tested seropositive at baseline. Donors in the cohort were predominantly white British and more often female, and clonal diversity was possibly underestimated.

Trimming removed 0 bases at V and 8 bases at J, with 4 bases between. CDR3 size: 12 residues. Per germline, CDR1 SGHNT and CDR2 YENEEA. Generated by immunoSEQ multiplex PCR, the TCRdb table keeps only in-frame clones and is missing some. This table holds 130,000 or so clones, 65% to 90% found once. This clone was recorded only once. As yet, its antigen is unknown. At the DNA level, this CDR3 is encoded by other sequences in the same sample as well. The rearrangement joins TRBV11-3 to TRBJ2-2; D is uncertain. This sequence originates from an adult who received the AZD1222 COVID-19 vaccine. The material sequenced was peripheral blood, taken 28 days after the second AZD1222 dose. DNA of the CDR3: TGTGCCAGCAGCTTAGATCTGGGGGAGCTGTTTTTT. Translating it yields CASSLDLGELFF.